This TCR beta chain was found in a study of blood T cell repertoires in COVID-19. Overall study: Samples of COVID-19 (acute and convalescent) were obtained from the United States, Italy and Spain. From T cells, B-cell-depleted T cells, or PBMCs came the material, which was cDNA or gDNA.

The J segment lost 4 bases and the V segment lost 1 base, leaving 3 bases of the junction unmatched. This CDR3 is 14 amino acids long. Per germline, CDR1 SGHAT and CDR2 FQNNGV. Per the original methods: Estimation of nucleated cell counts was performed using reference gene primer amplification. Sequencing was performed with immunoSEQ multiplex PCR; in TCRdb, only in-frame clones are kept and a portion is missing. Clonal size and the V and J genes are those of that table, whereas D and trimming came from the DNA. The sample lists about 100,000 clones; 88% were seen once. The sample was peripheral blood. The chain links TRBV11-2 to TRBJ1-1; 7 bases match TRBD1. The source is a woman in her fifties or sixties with acute or convalescent COVID-19. Here the CDR3 reads CASSLGQGSTEAFF. CDR3 coding DNA: TGTGCCAGCAGCTTAGGACAGGGAAGCACTGAAGCTTTCTTT.